The rows below give T cell receptor beta chains drawn from one sample of a study of post-analysis software for immune sequencing data. TCRdb reprocessed the PCR reads via MiXCR and lists one record per CDR3 protein. The table has 740,000 or so distinct CDR3 sequences, around 50% seen once. The sequenced material came from blood. The receptors come from a girl between 5 and 17 years old with multiple sclerosis. CDR3s include the opening cysteine and the closing phenylalanine or tryptophan. The order of the fields is J gene, clone size, V gene, CDR3 protein. Size is omitted from some rows. Given values are once, few, many or a class for expanded clones.

J: TRBJ1-1; size: .; V: TRBV9; CDR3: CASSVAGGFDTEAFF
J: TRBJ2-1; size: few; V: TRBV25-1; CDR3: CASSEYGTGSDNEQFF
J: TRBJ2-7; size: .; V: TRBV6-5; CDR3: CASTAQLGSYEQYF
J: TRBJ2-7; size: few; V: TRBV12-3/TRBV12-4; CDR3: CASSRGQNYEQYF
J: TRBJ1-2; size: few; V: TRBV11-2; CDR3: CASSLEAGHNYGYTF
J: TRBJ2-5; size: .; V: TRBV25-1; CDR3: CASSELGAGGQETQYF
J: TRBJ2-7; size: few; V: TRBV28; CDR3: CASSLLGQESYEQYF
J: TRBJ2-1; size: .; V: TRBV7-3; CDR3: CASSLSLVANEQFF
J: TRBJ1-1; size: .; V: TRBV7-2; CDR3: CASSPVGPGTSAFF
J: TRBJ2-4; size: .; V: TRBV10-2; CDR3: CASSGRVGGKAKNIQYF
J: TRBJ2-1; size: .; V: TRBV20-1; CDR3: CSARDGRGAYNEQFF
J: TRBJ2-7; size: few; V: TRBV20-1; CDR3: CSARDLGGTSYEQYF
J: TRBJ1-2; size: .; V: TRBV29-1; CDR3: CSVDIPGAGYGYTF
J: TRBJ2-3; size: .; V: TRBV29-1; CDR3: CSVAGGGSTDTQYF
J: TRBJ2-6; size: few; V: TRBV29-1; CDR3: CSVGGSSGANVLTF
J: TRBJ2-7; size: few; V: TRBV5-6; CDR3: CASSLASGEGAYEQYF
J: .; size: once; V: TRBV27; CDR3: CASSFRTSGGIEQYF
J: TRBJ2-2; size: .; V: TRBV7-7; CDR3: CASSSRGAGNTGELFF
J: TRBJ2-7; size: few; V: TRBV29-1; CDR3: CSVEVREGNAYEQYF
J: TRBJ2-1; size: .; V: TRBV7-3; CDR3: CASRHLGTGASNEQFF
J: TRBJ2-5; size: .; V: TRBV29-1; CDR3: CSAEWTSGRKETQYF
J: TRBJ1-2; size: .; V: TRBV5-1; CDR3: CASSLAQPTGGYTF
J: TRBJ2-7; size: .; V: TRBV27; CDR3: CASSLSIGSSSYEQYF
J: .; size: few; V: TRBV29-1; CDR3: CSVVWGGLYEQYF
J: TRBJ2-3; size: .; V: TRBV29-1; CDR3: CSVEDLRKNTDTQYF
J: TRBJ2-7; size: few; V: TRBV29-1; CDR3: CSVGPGHRVPYEQYF
J: TRBJ2-2; size: .; V: TRBV12-3/TRBV12-4; CDR3: CASSPPAGLEDTGELFF
J: TRBJ1-2; size: few; V: TRBV4-1; CDR3: CASSKPGQGANYGYTF
J: TRBJ2-1; size: few; V: TRBV20-1; CDR3: CSARAAEREQFF
J: TRBJ2-4; size: .; V: TRBV29-1; CDR3: CSVAGYGGRAKNIQYF
J: TRBJ2-6; size: .; V: TRBV30; CDR3: CAWRTSGANVLTF
J: TRBJ1-6; size: .; V: TRBV9; CDR3: CASSVGDRDNSPLHF
J: TRBJ2-3; size: few; V: TRBV12-3/TRBV12-4; CDR3: CASSFLAGGPTDTQYF
J: TRBJ1-5; size: .; V: TRBV7-9; CDR3: CASSFVGTGGRGSNQPQHF
J: .; size: .; V: TRBV7-3; CDR3: CASSASGSKTQYF
J: TRBJ2-3; size: many; V: TRBV29-1; CDR3: CSVDKDLSDTQYF
J: TRBJ2-7; size: .; V: TRBV29-1; CDR3: CSVEDSGYEQYF
J: TRBJ1-2; size: .; V: TRBV20-1; CDR3: CSARNKANYGYTF
J: TRBJ2-3; size: .; V: TRBV7-9; CDR3: CASSLEGTVSFTDTQYF
J: TRBJ2-3; size: .; V: TRBV6-6; CDR3: CASRDPHGTSTDTQYF
J: TRBJ1-2; size: .; V: TRBV29-1; CDR3: CSVVGQGGGYTF
J: TRBJ2-7; size: .; V: TRBV20-1; CDR3: CSAVPRSSYEQYF
J: TRBJ1-2; size: few; V: TRBV20-1; CDR3: CSVTGVGGYTF
J: TRBJ2-3; size: .; V: TRBV20-1; CDR3: CSAKEGRASTDTQYF
J: TRBJ2-7; size: .; V: TRBV20-1; CDR3: CSATGQGEQYF
J: TRBJ1-4; size: .; V: TRBV19; CDR3: CASIPRGGATTTTNEKLFF
J: TRBJ1-2; size: .; V: TRBV29-1; CDR3: CSVSTGFGRYGYTF
J: TRBJ2-1; size: .; V: TRBV4-1; CDR3: CASSPLLAGDNEQFF
J: TRBJ1-2; size: .; V: TRBV5-1; CDR3: CASSHDGAGKYGYTF
J: TRBJ2-4; size: .; V: TRBV5-1; CDR3: CASNLSKLAGVGNIQYF
J: .; size: .; V: TRBV27; CDR3: CASSLTPGQGPYEQYF
J: TRBJ1-1; size: .; V: TRBV5-5; CDR3: CASSLEEGTEAFF
J: TRBJ2-3; size: once; V: TRBV30; CDR3: CAWSTGLAPDTQYF
J: TRBJ1-1; size: few; V: TRBV6-1; CDR3: CASRPGTGAVKNTEAFF
J: TRBJ2-7; size: .; V: TRBV20-1; CDR3: CSAPRDSLQQYF
J: TRBJ2-1; size: .; V: TRBV5-1; CDR3: CASSGDTYNEQFF
J: .; size: .; V: TRBV28; CDR3: CASSYRDRVSQETQYF
J: TRBJ2-3; size: few; V: TRBV7-6; CDR3: CASSPLGADTQYF
J: TRBJ1-2; size: .; V: TRBV29-1; CDR3: CSGRTGGQGYGYTF